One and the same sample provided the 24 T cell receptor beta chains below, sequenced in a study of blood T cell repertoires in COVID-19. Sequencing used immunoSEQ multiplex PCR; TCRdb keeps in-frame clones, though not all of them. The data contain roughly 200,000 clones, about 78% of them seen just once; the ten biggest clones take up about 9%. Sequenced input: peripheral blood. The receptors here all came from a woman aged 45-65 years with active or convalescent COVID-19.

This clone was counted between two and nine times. In DNA, the CDR3 is TGTGCCAGCAGCCCTTACCTCCAACAGGGGCAATGGGGCTACACCTTC. This gives the protein CASSPYLQQGQWGYTF. This chain joins TRBV28 and TRBJ1-2; 7 positions match TRBD1. Germline lookup yields CDR1 MDHEN and CDR2 SYDVKM. The CDR3 spans 16 residues. Unmatched junction bases numbered 18, after V lost 6 bases and J lost 8 bases.

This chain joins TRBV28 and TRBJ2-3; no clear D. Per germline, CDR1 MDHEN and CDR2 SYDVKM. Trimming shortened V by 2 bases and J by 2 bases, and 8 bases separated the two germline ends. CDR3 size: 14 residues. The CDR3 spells CASSLVLSTDTQYF. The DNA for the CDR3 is TGTGCCAGCAGTTTAGTCCTATCCACAGATACGCAGTATTTT.

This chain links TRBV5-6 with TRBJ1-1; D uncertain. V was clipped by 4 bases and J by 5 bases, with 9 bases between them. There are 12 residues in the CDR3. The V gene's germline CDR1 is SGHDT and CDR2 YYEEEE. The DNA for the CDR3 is TGTGCCAGCAGCGGACGGGGAACTGAAGCTTTCTTT. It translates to CASSGRGTEAFF. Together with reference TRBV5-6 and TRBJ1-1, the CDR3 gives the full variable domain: DAGVTQSPTHLIKTRGQQVTLRCSPKSGHDTVSWYQQALGQGPQFIFQYYEEEERQRGNFPDRFSGHQFPNYSSELNVNALLLGDSALYLCASSGRGTEAFFGQGTRLTVV.

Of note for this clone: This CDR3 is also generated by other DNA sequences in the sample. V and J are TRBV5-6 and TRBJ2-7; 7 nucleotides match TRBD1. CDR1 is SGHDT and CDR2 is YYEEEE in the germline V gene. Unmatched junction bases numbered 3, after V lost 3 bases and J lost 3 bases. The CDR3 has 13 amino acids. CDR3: CASSSTGRYEQYF. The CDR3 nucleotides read TGTGCCAGCAGCTCGACAGGGCGCTACGAGCAGTACTTC.

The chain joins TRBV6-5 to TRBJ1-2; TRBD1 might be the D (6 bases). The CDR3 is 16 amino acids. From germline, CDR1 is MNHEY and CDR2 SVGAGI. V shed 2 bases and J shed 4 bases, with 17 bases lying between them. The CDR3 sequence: CASSYSGQIGSYGYTF. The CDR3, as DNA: TGTGCCAGCAGTTACAGCGGACAGATAGGCTCCTATGGCTACACCTTC.

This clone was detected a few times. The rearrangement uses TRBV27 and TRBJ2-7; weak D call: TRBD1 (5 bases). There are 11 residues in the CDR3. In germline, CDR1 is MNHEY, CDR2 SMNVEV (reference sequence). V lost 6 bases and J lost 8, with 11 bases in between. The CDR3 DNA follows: TGTGCCAGCAGCTCTGGGGCGAAGCAGTACTTC. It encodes CASSSGAKQYF.

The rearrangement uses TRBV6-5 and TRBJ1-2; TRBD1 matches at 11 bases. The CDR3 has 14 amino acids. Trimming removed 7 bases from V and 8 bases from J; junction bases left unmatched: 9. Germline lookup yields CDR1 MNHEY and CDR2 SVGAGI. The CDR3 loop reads CASNTGTGGHGYTF. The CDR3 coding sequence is TGTGCCAGCAATACCGGGACAGGGGGGCACGGCTACACCTTC.

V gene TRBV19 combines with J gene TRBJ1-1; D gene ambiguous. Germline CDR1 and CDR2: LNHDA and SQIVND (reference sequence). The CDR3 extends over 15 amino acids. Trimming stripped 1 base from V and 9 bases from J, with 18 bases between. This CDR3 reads CASSIVAGDPTKAFF. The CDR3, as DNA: TGTGCCAGTAGTATAGTGGCAGGTGACCCAACAAAAGCTTTCTTT.

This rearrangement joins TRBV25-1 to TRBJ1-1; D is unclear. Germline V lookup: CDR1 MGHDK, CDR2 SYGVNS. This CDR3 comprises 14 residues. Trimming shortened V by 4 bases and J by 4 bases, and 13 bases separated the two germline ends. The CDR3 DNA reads TGTGCCAGCAGTGTATTTGAGGGAATCACTGAAGCTTTCTTT. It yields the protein CASSVFEGITEAFF.

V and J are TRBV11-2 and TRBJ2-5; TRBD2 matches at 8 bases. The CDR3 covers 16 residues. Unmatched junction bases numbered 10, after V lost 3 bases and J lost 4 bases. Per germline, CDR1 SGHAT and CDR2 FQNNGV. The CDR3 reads CASSFQGTRIAETQYF. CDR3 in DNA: TGTGCCAGCAGCTTCCAAGGGACTAGGATAGCAGAGACCCAGTACTTC.

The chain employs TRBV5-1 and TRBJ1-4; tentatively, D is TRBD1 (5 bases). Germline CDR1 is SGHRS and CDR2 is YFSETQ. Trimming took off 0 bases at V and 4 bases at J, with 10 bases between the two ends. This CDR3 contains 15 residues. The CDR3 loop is CASSLAGRRNEKLFF. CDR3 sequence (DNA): TGCGCCAGCAGCTTGGCAGGGCGTCGTAATGAAAAACTGTTTTTT.

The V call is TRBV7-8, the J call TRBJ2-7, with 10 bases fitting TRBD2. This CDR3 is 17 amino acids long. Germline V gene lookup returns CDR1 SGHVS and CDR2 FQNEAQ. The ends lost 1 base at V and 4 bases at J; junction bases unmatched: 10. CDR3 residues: CASSLVGSGGYSYEQYF. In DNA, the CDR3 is TGTGCCAGCAGCTTAGTGGGTAGCGGGGGGTATTCGTACGAGCAGTACTTC. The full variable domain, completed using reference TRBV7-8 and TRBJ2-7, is GAGVSQSPRYKVAKRGQDVALRCDPISGHVSLFWYQQALGQGPEFLTYFQNEAQLDKSGLPSDRFFAERPEGSVSTLKIQRTQQEDSAVYLCASSLVGSGGYSYEQYFGPGTRLTVT.

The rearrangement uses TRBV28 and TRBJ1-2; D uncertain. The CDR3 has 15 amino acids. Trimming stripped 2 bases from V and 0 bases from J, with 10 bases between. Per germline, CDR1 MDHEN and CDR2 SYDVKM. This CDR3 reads CASSLVALANYGYTF. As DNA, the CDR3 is TGTGCCAGCAGTTTAGTCGCATTAGCTAACTATGGCTACACCTTC.

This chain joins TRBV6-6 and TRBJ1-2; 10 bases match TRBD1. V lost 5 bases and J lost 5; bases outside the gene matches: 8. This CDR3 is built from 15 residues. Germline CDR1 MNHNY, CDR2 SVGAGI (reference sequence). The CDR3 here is CASSLRTGGAYGYTF. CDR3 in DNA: TGTGCCAGCAGTCTACGGACAGGGGGTGCATATGGCTACACCTTC.

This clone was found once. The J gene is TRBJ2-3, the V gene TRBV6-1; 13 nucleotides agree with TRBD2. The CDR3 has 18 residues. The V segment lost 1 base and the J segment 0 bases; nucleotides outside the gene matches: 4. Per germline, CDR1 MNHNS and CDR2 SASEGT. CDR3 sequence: CASSEGLAGGFSTDTQYF. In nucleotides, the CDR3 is TGTGCCAGCAGTGAAGGACTAGCGGGGGGCTTCAGCACAGATACGCAGTATTTT.

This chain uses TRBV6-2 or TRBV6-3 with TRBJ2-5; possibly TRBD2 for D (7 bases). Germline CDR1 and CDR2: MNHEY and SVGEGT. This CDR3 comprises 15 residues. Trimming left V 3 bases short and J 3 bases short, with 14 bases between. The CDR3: CASSYRGGWEETQYF. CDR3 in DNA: TGTGCCAGCAGTTATAGGGGGGGCTGGGAAGAGACCCAGTACTTC.

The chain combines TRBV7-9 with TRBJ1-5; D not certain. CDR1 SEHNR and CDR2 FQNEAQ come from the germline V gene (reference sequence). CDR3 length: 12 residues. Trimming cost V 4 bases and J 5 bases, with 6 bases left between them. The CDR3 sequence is CASSYQDQPQHF. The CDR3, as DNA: TGTGCCAGCAGCTACCAGGATCAGCCCCAGCATTTT.

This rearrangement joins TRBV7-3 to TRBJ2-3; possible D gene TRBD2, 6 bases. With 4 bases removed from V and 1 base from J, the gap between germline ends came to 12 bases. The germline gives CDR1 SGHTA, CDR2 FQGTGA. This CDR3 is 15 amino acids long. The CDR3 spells CASSSTGLGTDTQYF. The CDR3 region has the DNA TGTGCCAGCAGCTCTACGGGACTTGGCACAGATACGCAGTATTTT.

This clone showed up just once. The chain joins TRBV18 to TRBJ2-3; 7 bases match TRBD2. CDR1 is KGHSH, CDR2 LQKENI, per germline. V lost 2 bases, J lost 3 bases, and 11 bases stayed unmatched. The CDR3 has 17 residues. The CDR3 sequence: CASSPGSGLRLTDTQYF. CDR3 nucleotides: TGTGCCAGCTCACCAGGTAGCGGGCTCAGGTTGACAGATACGCAGTATTTT.

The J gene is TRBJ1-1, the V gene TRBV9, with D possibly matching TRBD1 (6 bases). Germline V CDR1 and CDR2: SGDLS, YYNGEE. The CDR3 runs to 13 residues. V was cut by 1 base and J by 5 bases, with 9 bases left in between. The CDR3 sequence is CASSVLGGTEAFF. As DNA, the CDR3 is TGTGCCAGCAGCGTATTAGGGGGAACTGAAGCTTTCTTT.

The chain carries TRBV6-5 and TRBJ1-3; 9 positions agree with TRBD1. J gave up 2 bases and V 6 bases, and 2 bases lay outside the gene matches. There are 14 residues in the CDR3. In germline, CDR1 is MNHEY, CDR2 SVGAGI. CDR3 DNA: TGTGCCAGCAGCCGGACAGGGGCTGGAAACACCATATATTTT. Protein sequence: CASSRTGAGNTIYF.

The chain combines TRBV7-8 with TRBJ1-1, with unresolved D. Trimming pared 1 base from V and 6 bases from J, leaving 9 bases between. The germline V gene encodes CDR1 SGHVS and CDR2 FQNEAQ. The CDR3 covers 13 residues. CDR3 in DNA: TGTGCCAGCAGCTTAGGACTGACTGCTGAAGCTTTCTTT. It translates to CASSLGLTAEAFF.

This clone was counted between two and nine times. The CDR3 coding sequence is TGTGCCAGCAGCTTTAATGCAGGGAATGATCACGAGCAGTACTTC. Translated, it gives CASSFNAGNDHEQYF. The rearrangement uses TRBV11-2 and TRBJ2-7; tentatively, D is TRBD1 (5 bases). CDR3 length: 15 amino acids. CDR1 SGHAT and CDR2 FQNNGV come from the germline V gene. Trimming left V 3 bases short and J 5 bases short, with 17 bases between.

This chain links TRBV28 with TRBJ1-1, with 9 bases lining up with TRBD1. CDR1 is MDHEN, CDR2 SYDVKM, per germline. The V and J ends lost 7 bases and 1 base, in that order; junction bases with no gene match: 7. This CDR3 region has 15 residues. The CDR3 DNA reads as TGTGCCAGCACCACCCCGGACAGGGGGAACACTGAAGCTTTCTTT. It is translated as CASTTPDRGNTEAFF.